These 20 T cell receptor beta chains share one sample of origin, sequenced in a study of blood T cell repertoires in COVID-19 (dated by TCRdb to the early 2020s). To prepare the library, the immunoSEQ multiplex PCR assay was applied. TCRdb took this table from immuneACCESS and kept in-frame rearrangements with V and J called. Such tables lack part of the clones; where checked against another copy, unresolved V genes explain under half of the gap, and the rest is unexplained. For this sample there are around 250,000 clones; roughly 86% appear just once. Around 3.6% of the sample rests with the top ten. Specimen: peripheral blood. The receptor set was obtained from a man aged 18 to 29 with active or convalescent COVID-19.

The chain's CDR3 is CASSVGPGSPGDEQYF. The CDR3, as DNA: TGTGCCAGCAGCGTAGGACCAGGTTCCCCAGGGGACGAGCAGTACTTC. The chain is built from TRBV9 and TRBJ2-7; maybe TRBD1 (6 bases). CDR1 and CDR2 (germline): SGDLS, YYNGEE. The CDR3 contains 16 residues. V lost 0 bases and J 5 bases, leaving 18 bases between the germline ends.

The gene calls are TRBV28 and TRBJ1-2, with 7 bases aligning to TRBD1. This CDR3 is 17 amino acids long. Germline values: CDR1 MDHEN, CDR2 SYDVKM. J lost 6 bases, V lost 4 bases, and 17 bases had no gene match. The CDR3 loop reads CASSSAFYDREVNGYTF. The CDR3 DNA reads as TGTGCCAGCAGTTCAGCTTTTTATGACAGGGAAGTAAATGGCTACACCTTC.

The chain has TRBV2 and TRBJ2-6; tentative D call: TRBD1 (6 bases). Germline values: CDR1 SNHLY, CDR2 FYNNEI. The CDR3 spans 13 residues. V lost 9 bases and J lost 2, with 8 bases in between. CDR3 in DNA: TGTGCCAGTCACAGGGCTGGGGCCAACGTCCTGACTTTC. Its translation: CASHRAGANVLTF.

The chain carries TRBV19 and TRBJ2-5, with 8 bases matching TRBD1. The germline CDR1 and CDR2 sequences are LNHDA and SQIVND (reference sequence). The J segment lost 2 bases and the V segment lost 6 bases, leaving 5 bases of the junction unmatched. The length of the CDR3 is 14 residues. Here the CDR3 reads CASRSGQGQETQYF. CDR3 coding DNA: TGTGCCAGTAGATCCGGACAGGGACAAGAGACCCAGTACTTC.

The CDR3 DNA reads TGCGCCAGCACAACGGACAGGCCCGAGGAGACCCAGTACTTC. Protein product: CASTTDRPEETQYF. The V call is TRBV5-1, the J call TRBJ2-5, with 7 nucleotides matching TRBD1. The length of the CDR3 is 14 residues. Trimming cost V 6 bases and J 5 bases; bases outside gene matches: 10. In germline, CDR1 is SGHRS, CDR2 YFSETQ.

V is TRBV27 and J is TRBJ2-3; 7 nucleotides align to TRBD2. CDR1 and CDR2 from the germline V gene are MNHEY and SMNVEV (reference sequence). V lost 5 bases to trimming and J lost 1 base; unmatched junction nucleotides: 6. This CDR3 is built from 15 residues. DNA of the CDR3: TGTGCCAGCAGTATGAGCGGGATCGGCACAGATACGCAGTATTTT. It is translated as CASSMSGIGTDTQYF.

As for this clone: Other DNA sequences in this specimen translate into the identical CDR3. The J gene is TRBJ2-2, the V gene TRBV12-3 or TRBV12-4; D unclear. The CDR3 totals 12 residues. With 4 bases removed from V and 5 bases from J, the gap between germline ends came to 5 bases. The DNA for the CDR3 is TGTGCCAGCAGTTCAGGAACCGGGGAGCTGTTTTTT. The encoded protein is CASSSGTGELFF.

The chain carries TRBV18 and TRBJ1-6; 9 nucleotides agree with TRBD1. Germline CDR1 KGHSH, CDR2 LQKENI. V lost 3 bases to trimming and J lost 8 bases; unmatched junction nucleotides: 5. The CDR3 contains 15 residues. This CDR3 is CASSPSRTGDSPLHF. The CDR3 DNA reads as TGTGCCAGCTCACCCTCGAGGACAGGGGATTCACCCCTCCACTTT.

The chain is built from TRBV7-6 and TRBJ1-1, with a weak D call TRBD1 (6 bases). This CDR3 is built from 15 residues. Trimming cost V 5 bases and J 1 base, with 14 bases left between them. Germline-derived CDR1 and CDR2 are SGHVS and FNYEAQ. CDR3 sequence (DNA): TGTGCCAGCAGCCCAAATACAGGGTCGAACACTGAAGCTTTCTTT. It codes for CASSPNTGSNTEAFF. Based on the CDR3 plus reference TRBV7-6 and TRBJ1-1, the full variable domain is GAGVSQSPRYKVTKRGQDVALRCDPISGHVSLYWYRQALGQGPEFLTYFNYEAQQDKSGLPNDRFSAERPEGSISTLTIQRTEQRDSAMYRCASSPNTGSNTEAFFGQGTRLTVV.

The chain couples TRBV28 to TRBJ1-6; TRBD1 matches 7 bases. Germline CDR1 is MDHEN and CDR2 is SYDVKM. The CDR3 spans 14 residues. The trim removed 4 bases at V and 5 bases at J, leaving 2 bases unmatched. Here the CDR3 DNA reads TGTGCCAGCAGTTCAGGGGGGAATAATTCACCCCTCCACTTT. Translation gives CASSSGGNNSPLHF.

Comments on this clone: Other DNA sequences within the sample encode an identical CDR3. This chain links TRBV27 with TRBJ2-5; a possible D gene is TRBD1 (5 bases). The CDR3 has 12 residues. Per the germline V gene, CDR1 is MNHEY and CDR2 is SMNVEV (reference sequence). The V gene lost 6 bases and the J gene lost 5 bases, with 10 bases spanning the gap. The CDR3 here is CASRSGSETQYF. For the CDR3, the DNA is TGTGCCAGCAGATCAGGGTCTGAGACCCAGTACTTC.

This sequence joins TRBV5-6 and TRBJ2-3; the D gene is possibly TRBD1 (7 bases). Trimming removed 4 bases from V and 5 bases from J, with 17 bases in between. In germline, CDR1 is SGHDT, CDR2 YYEEEE. This CDR3 contains 15 residues. The CDR3 DNA reads as TGTGCCAGCAGCGCCGGAGGGGGCCGCGGAGATACGCAGTATTTT. Protein sequence: CASSAGGGRGDTQYF.

The chain is built from TRBV9 and TRBJ2-5; D is perhaps TRBD1 (5 bases). Germline V gene lookup returns CDR1 SGDLS and CDR2 YYNGEE. The CDR3 totals 15 residues. V shed 4 bases and J shed 4 bases, with 17 bases lying between them. CDR3 in amino acids: CASSLGVENRETQYF. CDR3 DNA sequence: TGTGCCAGCAGCCTAGGGGTGGAGAACCGAGAGACCCAGTACTTC.

The rearrangement joins TRBV5-1 to TRBJ2-1; the match to TRBD1 covers 12 bases. This CDR3 spans 19 amino acids. The germline CDR1 and CDR2 sequences are SGHRS and YFSETQ. J was trimmed by 7 bases and V by 0 bases; bases with no gene match: 14. CDR3 sequence reads: CASSLESGTGGLDHNEQFF. In DNA, the CDR3 is TGCGCCAGCAGCTTGGAGTCCGGGACAGGGGGCCTCGACCATAATGAGCAGTTCTTC. The full variable domain, in which reference TRBV5-1 and TRBJ2-1 provide the parts outside the CDR3, is KAGVTQTPRYLIKTRGQQVTLSCSPISGHRSVSWYQQTPGQGLQFLFEYFSETQRNKGNFPGRFSGRQFSNSRSEMNVSTLELGDSALYLCASSLESGTGGLDHNEQFFGPGTRLTVL.

V gene TRBV15 combines with J gene TRBJ2-3; 7 nucleotides line up with TRBD2. J was trimmed by 2 bases and V by 0 bases; bases with no gene match: 14. The germline gives CDR1 LNHNV, CDR2 YYDKDF (reference sequence). The CDR3 runs to 19 residues. CDR3 in amino acids: CATSREISTPTSSTDTQYF. The CDR3 coding sequence is TGTGCCACCAGCAGAGAGATATCTACACCGACTAGCTCCACAGATACGCAGTATTTT.

The gene calls are TRBV30 and TRBJ1-1; perhaps TRBD1 as D (6 bases). With 4 bases removed from V and 7 bases from J, the gap between germline ends came to 16 bases. The CDR3 contains 13 residues. Germline CDR1 GTSNPN, CDR2 SVGIG (reference sequence). The CDR3 DNA reads TGTGCCTGGACCACAGGGATTTATGGTGAAGCTTTCTTT. It encodes CAWTTGIYGEAFF.

A single count supports this clone. The gene calls are TRBV10-3 and TRBJ2-3, with D uncertain. Germline lookup yields CDR1 ENHRY and CDR2 SYGVKD. The ends were cut back, 4 bases at V and 6 bases at J, with 5 bases in the middle. The CDR3 sequence is 11 residues long. CDR3 residues: CAISVLDTQYF. The CDR3, as DNA: TGTGCCATCAGTGTCCTGGATACGCAGTATTTT.

The chain has TRBV11-2 and TRBJ2-2, with TRBD2 matching 7 bases. The CDR3 totals 14 residues. Germline V gene data show CDR1 as SGHAT and CDR2 as FQNNGV. V shed 5 bases, J shed 7 bases, and the junction held 7 bases outside the gene matches. The CDR3: CASSPPLANGELFF. The DNA of the CDR3 is TGTGCCAGCAGCCCCCCACTAGCGAACGGGGAGCTGTTTTTT.

The rearrangement uses TRBV7-2 and TRBJ1-1; no definite D call. The CDR3 runs to 13 residues. The ends were cut back, 2 bases at V and 3 bases at J, with 7 bases in the middle. CDR1 is SGHTA and CDR2 is FQGNSA in the germline V gene. The CDR3 protein is CASSLSQHTEAFF. CDR3 in DNA: TGTGCCAGCAGCTTATCACAACACACTGAAGCTTTCTTT.

This chain connects TRBV5-1 to TRBJ1-2; possibly TRBD1 for D (5 bases). V lost 0 bases, J lost 7 bases, and 16 bases lay in between. This CDR3 has 15 residues. Germline V CDR1 and CDR2: SGHRS, YFSETQ. In DNA form, the CDR3 reads TGCGCCAGCAGCTTGGGTCTGGGAGGGGATGGTGGCTACACCTTC. It is translated as CASSLGLGGDGGYTF.